The clone carrying this TCR beta chain was seen many times. Its antigen is as yet unknown. The length of the CDR3 is 14 residues. The germline V and J ends were trimmed by 3 bases and 2 bases, with 10 bases remaining between them. The germline gives CDR1 SEHNR, CDR2 FQNEAQ (reference sequence). These data belong to a study of T cells in Graves' hyperthyroidism and ophthalmopathy. Study results and caveats: Blood shared most expanded thyroid clonotypes above 0.001.

Regions amplified from RNA transcripts were the TCR beta CDR3 regions. The TCR CDR3 first-round RT-PCR relied on the HTBI primer set. One entry per CDR3 protein, called by TCRdb with MiXCR from the multiplex PCR reads. The sample holds 220,000 or so distinct CDR3 sequences, about 16% seen once. The chain couples TRBV7-9 to TRBJ1-2; tentative D call: TRBD1 (5 bases). Sequencing input: blood. This receptor was taken from a woman younger than 35 with Graves' ophthalmopathy. CDR3 DNA sequence: TGTGCCAGCAGCTTTGCAGGGAAGAACTATGGCTACACCTTC. Translation gives CASSFAGKNYGYTF.